Listed below are T cell receptor beta chains from one sample, sequenced in a study of blood T cell repertoires in COVID-19. Measured with immunoSEQ multiplex PCR; TCRdb has only the in-frame clones, and not every one. The sample yields about 300,000 clones, around 90% seen once. The specimen was PBMCs or T cells enriched from blood (not recorded which). The receptors here all came from a man between 60 and 75 years old who had recovered from COVID-19. CDR3s include the opening cysteine and the closing phenylalanine or tryptophan. D genes are given only for firm matches. The listing skips clone size in some rows; elsewhere it reads once, few, many or a size class.

clone_size	v_call	cdr3_length	d_call	j_call	cdr3_aa	cdr3_nt
NA	TRBV11-2	15	TRBD2	TRBJ2-1	CASSRRLAGNNEQFF	TGTGCCAGCAGCCGGCGACTAGCGGGAAACAATGAGCAGTTCTTC
NA	TRBV29-1	14	TRBD1	TRBJ1-5	CSATGQGQNQPQHF	TGCAGCGCTACCGGGCAGGGACAGAATCAGCCCCAGCATTTT
NA	TRBV28	16	TRBD2	TRBJ2-7	CASTRPPTAGVGEQYF	TGTGCCAGCACCCGCCCCCCCACAGCGGGAGTGGGGGAGCAGTACTTC
NA	TRBV19	11	NA	TRBJ1-1	CASNLDSEAFF	TGTGCCAGTAACTTAGACAGTGAAGCTTTCTTT
once	TRBV7-9	13	NA	TRBJ1-2	CASSPTGDYGYTF	TGTGCCAGCTCCCCCACGGGGGATTATGGCTACACCTTC
few	TRBV6-5	11	NA	TRBJ1-1	CASTKNTEAFF	TGTGCCAGCACCAAGAACACTGAAGCTTTCTTT
few	TRBV19	13	NA	TRBJ1-1	CASTGTPNTEAFF	TGTGCCAGTACTGGGACACCGAACACTGAAGCTTTCTTT
NA	TRBV5-4	15	TRBD2	TRBJ2-1	CASSLVAGLYNEQFF	TGTGCCAGCAGCTTGGTAGCGGGACTTTACAATGAGCAGTTCTTC
NA	TRBV7-8	15	TRBD1	TRBJ2-1	CASSSIPKQGARQFF	TGTGCCAGCAGCTCAATACCGAAGCAGGGGGCTCGGCAGTTCTTC
NA	TRBV28	15	TRBD2	TRBJ2-1	CASLLTSGNYNEQFF	TGTGCCAGCTTACTCACTAGCGGAAACTACAATGAGCAGTTCTTC
NA	TRBV7-2	15	NA	TRBJ2-7	CASSLRGGTAYEQYF	TGTGCCAGCAGCTTGAGGGGGGGCACTGCCTACGAGCAGTACTTC
NA	TRBV29-1	11	NA	TRBJ2-7	CSVLGGHKQYF	TGCAGCGTTTTAGGAGGGCATAAGCAGTACTTC
NA	TRBV27	14	NA	TRBJ1-4	CASSLIGDYEKLFF	TGTGCCAGCAGTTTAATTGGGGACTATGAAAAACTGTTTTTT
NA	TRBV18	13	NA	TRBJ1-1	CASSPLRDTEAFF	TGTGCCAGCTCACCCTTGAGGGACACTGAAGCTTTCTTT
NA	TRBV7-2	16	NA	TRBJ2-7	CASSLAGGTGSYEQYF	TGTGCCAGCAGCTTAGCGGGGGGGACAGGCTCCTACGAGCAGTACTTC
NA	TRBV6-4	11	NA	TRBJ2-1	CASGIRAEQFF	TGTGCCAGCGGGATCAGGGCTGAGCAGTTCTTC
NA	TRBV18	16	TRBD1	TRBJ1-3	CASSPGTGGSGNTIYF	TGTGCCAGCTCACCAGGGACAGGGGGCTCTGGAAACACCATATATTTT